The source of this TCR beta chain is a study of CD8 T cells in Susac syndrome. About this clonotype: Antigen specificity is unknown.

RNA totalling roughly 0.45 to 1 ug underwent reverse transcription with random hexamers. Amplification of TCR beta CDR3 used immunoSEQ multiplex PCR across 54 Vbeta and 13 Jbeta. TCRdb recomputed calls from the immunoSEQ multiplex PCR reads with MiXCR, one row per CDR3 protein. The table lists approximately 280,000 distinct CDR3 sequences, approximately 85% of them singletons. CD8+ and CD4+ T cells from blood underwent TCR beta sequencing. Purification of the CD8+ and CD4+ T cells relied on negative isolation, and TEMRA cells underwent FACS enrichment. Study-level results: It was acknowledged in the study that the number of individuals who were included in its TCR sequencing and HLA analysis was relatively small.

Germline V gene lookup returns CDR1 KGHDR and CDR2 SFDVKD. The CDR3 is 14 residues long. After removal of 10 bases from V and 5 bases from J, the junction contained 10 bases not matched to a gene. This receptor was taken from a human donor with multiple sclerosis. The sequencing sample was made of CD8+ T cells from PBMCs. The genes are TRBV24-1 and TRBJ2-1; 7 bases are shared with TRBD1. CDR3 DNA sequence: TGTGCCACGAGCTCCGGGACAGCTCACAATGAGCAGTTCTTC. It translates to CATSSGTAHNEQFF.